These 20 T cell receptor beta chains were sequenced from one sample in a study of molecular identifiers for immune sequencing clone quantification. One entry per CDR3 protein, called by TCRdb with MiXCR from the PCR reads. The sample holds about 68,000 distinct CDR3 sequences; roughly 18% are singletons and the top ten take approximately 1.5%. The specimen was naive CD8+ T cells from blood, with Jurkat cell RNA spiked in. The subset denotes: FACS-sorted CD8+CD4-CCR7+CD45RA+ naive T cells. These receptors were taken from a human donor in good health. Some libraries in this study had Jurkat cell RNA spiked in.

This clonotype was picked up a small number of times. J is TRBJ1-5 and V is TRBV27, with TRBD1 matching over 9 bases. The CDR3 spans 16 residues. Unmatched junction bases numbered 12, after V lost 5 bases and J lost 7 bases. CDR1 MNHEY and CDR2 SMNVEV come from the germline V gene (reference sequence). CDR3 DNA sequence: TGTGCCAGCAGTGCCACCGGGACAGGGAGGGGACAGCCCCAGCATTTT. Translated: CASSATGTGRGQPQHF.

Only a few counts were recorded for this clonotype. The chain employs TRBV11-3 and TRBJ2-7; weak D call: TRBD1 (6 bases). Trimming left V 3 bases short and J 3 bases short, with 9 bases between. The CDR3 consists of 13 residues. The germline gives CDR1 SGHNT, CDR2 YENEEA. This CDR3 reads CASSFNRDYEQYF. In nucleotides, the CDR3 is TGTGCCAGCAGCTTCAACAGGGACTACGAGCAGTACTTC.

The CDR3 DNA follows: TGTGCCAGCAGACCCCAGGGTAATCCCGCCTACGAGCAGTACTTC. This codes for CASRPQGNPAYEQYF. This chain links TRBV5-3 with TRBJ2-7; D is possibly TRBD1 (5 bases). TRBV5-3 is placed among ORFs of uncertain function. This CDR3 is 15 amino acids long. Trimming shortened V by 8 bases and J by 2 bases, and 20 bases separated the two germline ends.

In its sample, this clonotype was seen many times. The V gene is TRBV7-2, the J gene TRBJ2-2, with 8 bases fitting TRBD2. The CDR3 has 17 residues. The trim removed 4 bases at V and 3 bases at J, leaving 10 bases unmatched. CDR1 and CDR2 (germline): SGHTA, FQGNSA. CDR3 nucleotide sequence: TGTGCCAGCAGCTCCAAGGGCTGGACTAGCTACACCGGGGAGCTGTTTTTT. It is translated as CASSSKGWTSYTGELFF.

This clonotype was counted many times. The chain has TRBV10-2 and TRBJ1-2; D uncertain. Trimming took off 6 bases at V and 8 bases at J, with 10 bases between the two ends. The CDR3 extends over 11 amino acids. Germline V gene lookup returns CDR1 WSHSY and CDR2 SAAADI. CDR3 loop: CASRELYGYTF. CDR3 in DNA: TGCGCCAGCAGAGAGCTCTACGGCTACACCTTC.

This clonotype was seen ten or more times. The genes are TRBV11-2 and TRBJ2-3; 7 bases match TRBD1. V was pared by 5 bases and J by 1 base, with 9 bases of the junction left unmatched. This CDR3 is built from 16 residues. Germline values: CDR1 SGHAT, CDR2 FQNNGV. The chain's CDR3 is CASSQATTGGTDTQYF. The CDR3 DNA reads as TGTGCCAGCAGCCAAGCAACTACAGGGGGCACAGATACGCAGTATTTT. The full variable domain, rest sourced from reference TRBV11-2 and TRBJ2-3, is EAGVAQSPRYKIIEKRQSVAFWCNPISGHATLYWYQQILGQGPKLLIQFQNNGVVDDSQLPKDRFSAERLKGVDSTLKIQPAKLEDSAVYLCASSQATTGGTDTQYFGPGTRLTVL.

Many counts were recorded for this clonotype. The CDR3 sequence is CASSLILRGEKLFF. Here the CDR3 DNA reads TGTGCCAGCAGCTTAATTCTCCGCGGGGAAAAACTGTTTTTT. This chain uses TRBV7-2 with TRBJ1-4; D unresolved. V was trimmed by 2 bases and J by 8 bases, leaving 12 bases between them. The germline CDR1 and CDR2 sequences are SGHTA and FQGNSA. This CDR3 comprises 14 residues. The variable domain in full, completed from reference TRBV7-2 and TRBJ1-4, reads GAGVSQSPSNKVTEKGKDVELRCDPISGHTALYWYRQSLGQGLEFLIYFQGNSAPDKSGLPSDRFSAERTGGSVSTLTIQRTQQEDSAVYLCASSLILRGEKLFFGSGTQLSVL.

This clonotype has a count of ten or more. The V gene is TRBV27, the J gene TRBJ2-7; TRBD1 agrees at 11 bases. The CDR3 contains 14 residues. The germline gives CDR1 MNHEY, CDR2 SMNVEV (reference sequence). J gave up 2 bases and V 6 bases, and 3 bases lay outside the gene matches. CDR3: CASRGTGGPYEQYF. The DNA of the CDR3 is TGTGCCAGCAGAGGGACAGGGGGACCCTACGAGCAGTACTTC.

The sample holds many counts of this clonotype. The rearrangement joins TRBV30 to TRBJ2-7; maybe TRBD1 (6 bases). The germline gives CDR1 GTSNPN, CDR2 SVGIG (reference sequence). V lost 5 bases, J lost 3 bases, and 8 bases lay in between. The CDR3 covers 11 residues. CDR3 nucleotide sequence: TGTGCCTGGTCGGACAGCTACGAGCAGTACTTC. This translates into CAWSDSYEQYF.

On this clonotype itself: This may arise from a read error, as a much more abundant clone is one base away. The rearrangement joins TRBV4-1 to TRBJ1-1, with 7 bases aligning to TRBD1. Germline V gene lookup returns CDR1 MGHRA and CDR2 YSYEKL. The CDR3 is 15 amino acids. The CDR3 nucleotides are TGCGCCAGCAGCCAAGGGCACAGGGGTAGCACTGAAGCTTCCTTT. Protein sequence: CASSQGHRGSTEASF.

This clonotype was observed many times. V usage is TRBV6-2 or TRBV6-3 and J usage is TRBJ2-2, with D maybe TRBD1 (6 bases). V shed 0 bases and J shed 9 bases, with 23 bases lying between them. The CDR3 has 18 amino acids. Germline CDR1 reads MNHEY; CDR2 reads SVGEGT. CDR3: CASSYSKAMGAGWRELFF. The DNA for the CDR3 is TGTGCCAGCAGTTACTCGAAGGCAATGGGGGCTGGTTGGCGGGAGCTGTTTTTT.

As regards this clonotype: One junction end disagrees with the germline gene, perhaps due to a read error. The chain is built from TRBV12-3 or TRBV12-4 and TRBJ1-2; 8 bases are shared with TRBD1. The CDR3 runs 14 residues. For the CDR3, the DNA is TGTGCCTGCAGTTTAGGACAGGGTGCTTATGGCTACACCTTC. This gives the protein CACSLGQGAYGYTF.

As for this clonotype: A single base separates this from a much larger clone, so it may be a read error. The chain recombines TRBV7-8 with TRBJ2-4, with D perhaps assigned TRBD1 or TRBD2 (5 bases each). V was cut by 1 base and J by 8 bases, with 12 bases left in between. This CDR3 is 14 amino acids long. Germline V gene lookup returns CDR1 SGHVS and CDR2 FQNEAQ. CDR3 region: CASSLVGTVDIQYF. The CDR3 coding sequence is TGTGCCAGCAGCTTAGTGGGGACGGTCGACATTCAGTACTTC. The full variable domain, in which reference TRBV7-8 and TRBJ2-4 provide the parts outside the CDR3, is GAGVSQSPRYKVAKRGQDVALRCDPISGHVSLFWYQQALGQGPEFLTYFQNEAQLDKSGLPSDRFFAERPEGSVSTLKIQRTQQEDSAVYLCASSLVGTVDIQYFGAGTRLSVL.

Regarding this clonotype: The germline gene is not matched at one end of the junction; a read error may be the cause. The chain has TRBV2 and TRBJ2-5; 11 bases fit TRBD2. Germline values: CDR1 SNHLY, CDR2 FYNNEI. The CDR3 spans 17 residues. This CDR3 reads CASGEVLAGGPQETQYF. CDR3 sequence (DNA): TGTGCCAGCGGTGAAGTTCTAGCGGGAGGACCTCAAGAGACCCAGTACTTC.

This chain uses TRBV4-1 with TRBJ2-1; the match to TRBD2 covers 10 bases. The V gene end was trimmed by 1 base and the J gene end by 4 bases; junction bases not matched to a gene: 4. The CDR3 runs 16 residues. Germline lookup yields CDR1 MGHRA and CDR2 YSYEKL. The CDR3 region has the DNA TGCGCCAGCAGCCAAGTGGGACTAGCGAATTACAATGAGCAGTTCTTC. It is translated as CASSQVGLANYNEQFF.

This clonotype was counted ten times or more. The chain employs TRBV7-2 and TRBJ1-1; D unclear. This CDR3 has 13 residues. The V gene's germline CDR1 is SGHTA and CDR2 FQGNSA. The germline V and J ends were trimmed by 5 bases and 8 bases, with 15 bases remaining between them. Written as DNA, the CDR3 is TGTGCCAGCAGCAACCCGACCCGACCGGAAGCTTTCTTT. The encoded protein is CASSNPTRPEAFF.

Notes on this clonotype: A clone one base away is much larger, so this may be a read error. Since no conserved phenylalanine or tryptophan closes the CDR3, a read error is the likely cause. CDR3 residues: CASSSPSRGKEPEAFL. CDR3 nucleotides: TGTGCCAGCAGCTCTCCGAGTAGGGGAAAAGAGCCTGAAGCTTTCCTT. This sequence joins TRBV11-1 and TRBJ1-1; possible D gene TRBD1, 5 bases. Germline CDR1 is SGHAT and CDR2 is FQDESV (reference sequence). The CDR3 sequence is 16 residues long. Trimming shortened V by 4 bases and J by 6 bases, and 21 bases separated the two germline ends.

In this sample, this clonotype turned up a few times. A much larger clone sits a single nucleotide away, making a read error possible. This chain connects TRBV4-3 to TRBJ2-1; D is possibly TRBD1 or TRBD2 (5 bases each). The CDR3 runs to 16 residues. Trimming removed 3 bases from V and 5 bases from J, with 17 bases in between. Germline V gives CDR1 LGHNA, CDR2 YSLEER. CDR3 region: CASSQGPGPSDNEQFF. In nucleotides, the CDR3 is TGCGCCAGCAGCCAGGGACCAGGGCCAAGCGACAATGAGCAGTTCTTC.

This clonotype was recorded at least ten times. V and J are TRBV30 and TRBJ2-3; D gene uncertain. CDR1 and CDR2 from the germline V gene are GTSNPN and SVGIG (reference sequence). Trimming removed 0 bases at V and 0 bases at J, with 7 bases between. The CDR3 is made up of 14 amino acids. CDR3 residues: CAWSVLTSTDTQYF. The CDR3 DNA is TGTGCCTGGAGTGTACTAACTAGCACAGATACGCAGTATTTT.

This clonotype was observed many times. This chain links TRBV5-4 with TRBJ2-1, with 8 positions matching TRBD2. The CDR3 length is 19 residues. CDR1 is SGHNT, CDR2 YYREEE, per germline (reference sequence). Trimming cost V 2 bases and J 0 bases; bases outside gene matches: 13. In DNA, the CDR3 is TGTGCCAGCAGCTTATTGTCGGGAGGGCCGGGTTTCTCCTACAATGAGCAGTTCTTC. This codes for CASSLLSGGPGFSYNEQFF.